This T cell receptor (beta chain) was captured in a study of blood T cell repertoires in COVID-19 (dated by TCRdb to 2018 to 2021). At the level of the whole study: Collaborator samples came from the United States, Italy and Spain and covered acute and convalescent phases of COVID-19. The material from the prospective study consisted of cDNA or gDNA derived from T cells, B-cell-depleted T cells, or PBMCs. Deeply sampled blood TCRbeta repertoires from subjects exposed to, actively infected with, or recovered from COVID-19 were included in the dataset. The repertoires were made available in a free public database intended to serve as a resource for research on the immune response to SARS-CoV-2. The samples were drawn from the first 160 participants of the ongoing ImmuneRACE study and from 1,254 subjects provided by 6 global collaborators. Sample metadata almost always included a de-identified subject ID, COVID-19 status, age in years and sex. Where available, HLA class I and class II types were taken from metadata supplied by the sample provider and were not determined by assay-based typing. Findings and caveats that apply to the study as a whole: Clinical and demographic metadata were provided uncurated, with the amount varying by source and participant.

The collaborating institutions used their own protocols to collect whole blood in K2EDTA tubes. For TCRbeta analysis, collaborators shipped samples in one of three forms: frozen whole blood, isolated PBMCs, or DNA extracted from either of those sample types. CDR1 and CDR2 are drawn from the germline V gene: LGHNA, YSLEER. V loses 0 bases, J loses 1 base, and the germline ends lie 11 bases apart. The cysteine opens and the phenylalanine closes a CDR3 of 16 amino acids. Solely the CDR3 DNA is kept, with 48 bases framed from the first base. TCRbeta CDR3 regions were amplified from genomic DNA by means of the immunoSEQ Assay, a bias-controlled multiplex PCR. The paper's data handling went like this. The number of nucleated cells in each sample was estimated by amplification of reference gene primers within the assay. To quantify the absolute abundance of each unique TCRbeta CDR3 rearrangement, sequence reads were collapsed and filtered. For each sample, productive Simpson clonality was calculated as the square root of Simpson's diversity index over productive rearrangements. Not all clones reach the TCRdb copy of this immuneACCESS table, which keeps in-frame sequences only. Checked studies attribute under half of the gap to unresolved V genes and leave the rest unexplained. D and trimming were read from the DNA, whereas the V and J calls and clone size are those reported in that table. The sample yields some 190,000 clones; over 70% were counted once. The biggest ten clones account for under 8% of the sample.

Worth noting for this clone: No cognate antigen has been identified for it. Base qualities are not recorded, but no much larger clone differs from it by a single base.

This receptor was taken from a man aged 55 to 70 with acute or convalescent COVID-19. The sequencing sample was made of peripheral blood. The rearrangement joined TRBV4-3 to TRBJ2-3; the D region possibly corresponds to TRBD1 (5 bases align). The nucleotides read TGCGCCAGCAGCCAAGATACAGGAAGGGGCACAGATACGCAGTATTTT. It translates as CASSQDTGRGTDTQYF.